The clone carrying this T cell receptor (beta chain) has a single count. Trimming took off 0 bases at V and 2 bases at J, with 9 bases between the two ends. The CDR3 has 15 residues. From germline, CDR1 is SGDLS and CDR2 YYNGEE. This sample is part of a study of blood T cell repertoires in COVID-19. Method: immunoSEQ multiplex PCR; TCRdb's copy keeps in-frame clones and lacks some. The sample has about 300,000 clones; 75% to 95% are singletons. The chain joins TRBV9 to TRBJ1-3; a possible D gene is TRBD1 (6 bases). The sequenced material came from peripheral blood. The receptor comes from a woman aged 25 to 39 with COVID-19, enrolled during active disease. Here the CDR3 reads CASSVAPGAGNTIYF. CDR3 DNA: TGTGCCAGCAGCGTAGCTCCAGGGGCTGGAAACACCATATATTTT. Together with reference TRBV9 and TRBJ1-3, the CDR3 gives the full variable domain: DSGVTQTPKHLITATGQRVTLRCSPRSGDLSVYWYQQSLDQGLQFLIQYYNGEERAKGNILERFSAQQFPDLHSELNLSSLELGDSALYFCASSVAPGAGNTIYFGEGSWLTVV.